A selection of T cell receptor beta chains follows, all from one sample in a study of blood T cell repertoires in COVID-19. Measured with immunoSEQ multiplex PCR; TCRdb has only the in-frame clones, and not every one. This table holds tens of thousands of clones, 79% found once. Source material: peripheral blood. All receptors derive from a man between 65 and 85 years old with acute or convalescent COVID-19. The CDR3 runs from the conserved cysteine through the conserved F or W. The order of the fields is D gene, CDR3 length, J gene, clone size, V gene, CDR3 protein, CDR3 DNA. A D gene is named only where the DNA matches it firmly. The size of a clone is reported for some rows only, either as once, few or many, or as a class for expanded clones.

NA,14,TRBJ1-6,NA,TRBV19,CASSPGVHNSPLHF,TGTGCCAGTAGTCCCGGGGTTCATAATTCACCCCTCCACTTT
TRBD1,13,TRBJ2-5,many,TRBV5-1,CASIPTGGETQYF,TGCGCCAGCATCCCTACAGGGGGAGAGACCCAGTACTTC
TRBD1,14,TRBJ1-5,NA,TRBV2,CASTGADRVQPQHF,TGTGCCAGCACTGGGGCCGACAGGGTCCAGCCCCAGCATTTT
TRBD1,15,TRBJ1-2,few,TRBV19,CASSSPPQGVYGYTF,TGTGCCAGTAGTAGTCCCCCTCAGGGGGTCTATGGCTACACCTTC
TRBD1,16,TRBJ1-4,NA,TRBV6-1,CASSEVTGATNEKLFF,TGTGCCAGCAGTGAAGTTACAGGGGCCACTAATGAAAAACTGTTTTTT
NA,17,TRBJ1-4,NA,TRBV28,CASIPTEGGGINEKLFF,TGTGCCAGCATCCCAACCGAGGGGGGAGGGATTAATGAAAAACTGTTTTTT
TRBD1,15,TRBJ2-5,NA,TRBV7-9,CASSPGTASQETQYF,TGTGCCAGCAGCCCAGGGACAGCTTCACAAGAGACCCAGTACTTC
NA,14,TRBJ2-5,once,TRBV18,CASSPKGLRETQYF,TGTGCCAGCTCACCCAAGGGGCTTCGTGAGACCCAGTACTTC
NA,15,TRBJ2-7,once,TRBV3-1/TRBV3-2,CASSQVGEYSYEQYF,TGTGCCAGCAGCCAAGTCGGAGAGTACTCCTACGAGCAGTACTTC
NA,13,TRBJ1-1,NA,TRBV25-1,CASSEWSETEAFF,TGTGCCAGCAGTGAATGGTCTGAGACTGAAGCTTTCTTT
TRBD2,15,TRBJ2-1,NA,TRBV6-4,CASSPGLAVRFEQFF,TGTGCCAGCAGCCCAGGACTAGCGGTTCGGTTTGAGCAGTTCTTC
TRBD2,14,TRBJ2-1,NA,TRBV19,CASSIPISGYEQFF,TGTGCCAGTAGTATACCGATTAGCGGGTATGAGCAGTTCTTC
TRBD2,16,TRBJ2-1,NA,TRBV19,CASSIGGSGFYNEQFF,TGTGCCAGTAGTATAGGGGGTAGCGGGTTCTACAATGAGCAGTTCTTC
NA,19,TRBJ2-7,once,TRBV28,CASSLPLKVEDGLTYEQYF,TGTGCCAGCAGTTTGCCCTTGAAGGTTGAAGACGGACTAACCTACGAGCAGTACTTC
NA,16,TRBJ2-3,few,TRBV2,CASSGVGWEGTDTQYF,TGTGCCAGCAGTGGGGTCGGATGGGAGGGCACAGATACGCAGTATTTT
TRBD2,15,TRBJ2-2,NA,TRBV28,CASTDLAGFPGELFF,TGTGCCAGCACCGATTTAGCGGGATTTCCCGGGGAGCTGTTTTTT
TRBD1,14,TRBJ2-7,NA,TRBV5-1,CASSPPGQPYEQYF,TGCGCCAGCAGCCCTCCGGGACAGCCCTACGAGCAGTACTTC
TRBD1,18,TRBJ2-6,NA,TRBV19,CASSTRDRGSAGANVLTF,TGTGCCAGTAGTACCCGGGACAGGGGATCTGCTGGGGCCAACGTCCTGACTTTC
NA,14,TRBJ1-5,NA,TRBV28,CASTTTGGNQPQHF,TGTGCCAGCACCACCACGGGAGGCAATCAGCCCCAGCATTTT
TRBD2,14,TRBJ2-1,NA,TRBV7-9,CASSLAGGRNEQFF,TGTGCCAGCAGCTTAGCTGGCGGGAGAAATGAGCAGTTCTTC
NA,13,TRBJ1-1,NA,TRBV2,CASSARDWDEAFF,TGTGCCAGCAGTGCGCGGGATTGGGATGAAGCTTTCTTT
TRBD2,13,TRBJ2-3,NA,TRBV2,CASRVREGDTQYF,TGTGCCAGCAGAGTGAGGGAGGGTGATACGCAGTATTTT
NA,14,TRBJ2-1,NA,TRBV27,CASSLTTGFNEQFF,TGTGCCAGCAGTTTGACAACAGGGTTCAATGAGCAGTTCTTC
TRBD1,15,TRBJ2-3,NA,TRBV10-2,CASSDDRGGTDTQYF,TGCGCCAGCAGTGACGACAGGGGAGGAACAGATACGCAGTATTTT
TRBD2,15,TRBJ2-1,NA,TRBV18,CASSPFGEGYNEQFF,TGTGCCAGCTCACCCTTTGGGGAGGGCTACAATGAGCAGTTCTTC
TRBD1,16,TRBJ2-2,NA,TRBV18,CASSPMGQGRGGELFF,TGTGCCAGCTCGCCGATGGGACAGGGCCGAGGCGGGGAGCTGTTTTTT
TRBD2,17,TRBJ2-7,few,TRBV6-2/TRBV6-3,CASSWALRNSGSYEQYF,TGTGCCAGCAGTTGGGCCCTACGAAATAGCGGGAGTTACGAGCAGTACTTC